This entry describes one T cell receptor (beta chain). Per the germline V gene, CDR1 is MDHEN and CDR2 is SYDVKM. The CDR3 length is 16 residues. The V gene lost 5 bases and the J gene lost 0 bases, with 14 bases spanning the gap. Source study methods: Estimates of nucleated cell counts were drawn from the amplification of reference gene primers. Method: immunoSEQ multiplex PCR; TCRdb's copy keeps in-frame clones and lacks some. The DNA gave D and trimming, while V, J and clone size come from that table. The sample lists fewer than 200,000 clones, over 75% occurring once. This specimen belongs to a study of blood T cell repertoires in COVID-19. Study summary: The study drew acute and convalescent COVID-19 samples from the United States, Italy and Spain. T cells, B-cell-depleted T cells, or PBMCs supplied cDNA or gDNA.

The sequenced sample was peripheral blood. The receptor's source is a man aged 40-49 years with active or convalescent COVID-19. The rearrangement links TRBV28 to TRBJ1-3; a weak D match, TRBD1 (6 bases). The DNA for the CDR3 is TGTGCCAGCAGTAGCCCAGGACAGCTCTCTGGAAACACCATATATTTT. Translation gives CASSSPGQLSGNTIYF.